Sequencing of this T cell receptor beta chain was carried out in a study of regulatory T cells in long-lasting Graves disease (dated by TCRdb to the early 2020s). Background for the entire study: Newly diagnosed Graves' disease patients had taken antithyroid drugs for less than 3 months. Persistent Graves' disease patients were compared with newly diagnosed Graves' disease patients by peripheral blood TCR sequencing and RNA sequencing. The study took place in China and was registered as a clinical trial. A total of about 35 samples underwent TCR sequencing: about 13 from persistent and roughly 20 from newly diagnosed Graves' disease patients.

The research as a whole found: A larger number of public clonotypes was shared among persistent patients (about 2,700) than among newly diagnosed patients (more than 850). Sequencing and analysis were limited to the TCR beta chain. Compared with newly diagnosed patients, patients with persistent Graves' disease had lower TCR Shannon entropy and fewer highly expanded clones, which suggests clonal expansion. As a limitation, the authors acknowledged that the small sample size may reduce accuracy. Peripheral blood alone was examined, since thyroid tissue, which constituted the primary lesion, could not be accessed.

The method was multiplex PCR. Sequencer: Illumina HiSeq 4000. TCR beta libraries were built with iRepertoire HTBI primers and Arm-PCR amplification of CDR3 regions. Before sequencing, the PCR products went through gel purification. The paper's processing steps were these. A total of around 59 TRBV and 14 TRBJ segments were identified across samples and were used for gene usage analysis of CDR3 amino acid clonotypes. COPE and FqMerger were used to merge the filtered high-quality paired reads into contigs. Contigs were aligned with BLAST to IMGT TRBV, TRBD and TRBJ reference genes, and CDR3 was defined per IMGT. Any clonotype with a frequency above 0.1% was classified as a highly expanded clone. Shannon entropy served as the measure of repertoire diversity, while the Gini coefficient captured V-J evenness. A clonotype was considered public if more than one individual shared it. In TCRdb, the public reads were trimmed at Q25 with fastp and aligned with MiXCR, with productive beta chains retained. One record per CDR3 amino acid sequence lists the most common genes and DNA. TCRdb's processing, not the authors' own work, is the source of the V and J calls. In all, the sample holds 520,000 or so distinct CDR3 sequences, and around 12% of those were seen once. Clones ranked in the top ten supply roughly 9.3% of the sample.

The meaning of the sample's time point label: newly diagnosed GD, antithyroid drugs for less than 3 months. For both TCR sequencing and RNA sequencing, RNA was extracted from PBMCs in TRIzol. Graves' disease was diagnosed according to American Thyroid Association guidelines. Recruitment of patients was carried out at an endocrinology department in Xi'an, China. Each patient gave around 9 milliliters of peripheral blood, collected in an EDTA anticoagulant tube. Ficoll Paque Plus density gradient separation was used to isolate PBMCs, and no additional T cell sorting was done. RNA quality was checked with an Agilent 2100 Bioanalyzer and agarose gel, and concentration with a NanoDrop 2000. This clonotype was found many times. What antigen it recognizes has not been identified. No much larger clonotype is one base removed from it; base qualities were not supplied. The sample was also reused in another study, on T cells in Graves' hyperthyroidism and ophthalmopathy. Drawing on the second study: Stable Graves' hyperthyroidism was defined as no progression to ophthalmopathy during 18 months of follow-up. The hyperthyroidism patients were between 18 and 65 years old and newly diagnosed, with a disease duration of less than 2 months. The study excluded patients with uncontrolled infections, other autoimmune diseases, pregnancy or lactation. Diagnoses were based on clinical symptoms, serum thyroxine and TRAb, thyroid ultrasound and orbital computed tomography. A first-round RT-PCR of the TCR CDR3 used the HTBI primer set with the Qiagen OneStep RT-PCR kit. Blood samples also contained most of the expanded thyroid clonotypes (frequency above 0.001), which suggests that blood repertoires may reflect thyroid immune responses. In cross-validation, a model built on a 13 V-J signature told ophthalmopathy apart from stable hyperthyroidism with 85% to 90% sensitivity and about 81% specificity, and in testing the same model reached 80%/75%. In validation, the model predicted progression to ophthalmopathy with 65% to 71% sensitivity and 72% to 75% specificity, a median of approximately 6.7 months before onset. TCR V-J signatures able to tell the groups apart were searched for in a discovery cohort of approximately 95 patients, of whom more than 40 had Graves' ophthalmopathy and under 65 had stable Graves' hyperthyroidism. Prospective prediction of ophthalmopathy was tested in an independent validation cohort of some 20 hyperthyroidism patients and some 17 patients who later progressed to ophthalmopathy. For training and testing, the 100 or so patients in the discovery cohort were randomly divided in a 7:3 ratio. Thyroid tissue and blood T-cell repertoires from six Graves' hyperthyroidism patients were also compared in the study. Following sampling, methimazole starting at 30 mg daily was given to hyperthyroidism patients, and high-dose intravenous methylprednisolone was given to ophthalmopathy patients. Libraries were constructed in a second round of multiplex PCR, after which size selection and purification were performed. Libraries were sequenced paired-end with 100 bp reads on an Illumina HiSeq2000. SOAPnuke was used to process the raw data, throwing out any read that contained adapters or uncalled bases, had a mean Phred below 15, or lacked an exact constant-primer or identifier match. High-quality paired reads were merged using COPE v1.2.5, and each unique nucleotide sequence was defined as a clonotype. MiTCR v1.1 was used to align the clonotypes against IMGT TRBV, TRBD and TRBJ reference segments. Analysis was restricted to V-J combinations with a frequency above 0.0001, which covered 99.2% of repertoires. The TCS score was defined as the ratio of F50 (clonal expansion) to E x V (chaos), calculated using BLOSUM62-based TCRdist between CDR3 peptides within each V-J. Welch's t-statistics and random forest reduced around 510 V-J features to about 12, which were used in a naive Bayes classifier (R e1071). No statistical method was used to set the sample size in advance, and investigators knew the group allocation. According to the paper, TCR Vbeta CDR3 sequencing was carried out on about 140 peripheral blood samples, which came from approximately 43 ophthalmopathy, around 75 hyperthyroidism and roughly 17 progressor patients.

The receptor comes from a woman aged 25 to 39 with Graves disease. Donor details come from another sample of the same person, matched by shared clones. Sequencing used peripheral blood mononuclear cells (PBMCs), obtained at new diagnosis, from a patient treated with antithyroid drugs.

CDR3 protein: CAISETGNSNQPQHF. The nucleotide sequence reads TGTGCCATCAGTGAGACAGGGAATAGCAATCAGCCCCAGCATTTT. Recombination connected TRBV10-3 to TRBJ1-5; TRBD1 is possibly the D segment (6 matching bases). The junction shows trimming of 2 bases on V and 0 bases on J, plus 8 bases between the germline ends. Spanning cysteine to phenylalanine, the CDR3 consists of 15 amino acids. Only the CDR3 DNA stays, 45 bases, in frame from base 1. Looking up the germline V gene yields CDR1 ENHRY and CDR2 SYGVKD.